The clone carrying this T cell receptor (beta chain) was seen a handful of times. Its cognate antigen is unknown. The sample originates from a study of CD8+CD57+ T cells in acquired aplastic anemia. Background on the study: The sorted CD4+ and CD8+ cells yielded an average approximately 3 ug of DNA.

Selection for sequencing was limited to patients who had shown CD8+CD57+ cell expansion by flow cytometry. Patients, without exception, had severe acquired aplastic anemia. Germline trimming cut 7 bases from V and 9 bases from J; bases unmatched to any gene: 10. The germline CDR1 and CDR2 sequences are LNHDA and SQIVND (reference sequence). This CDR3 spans 14 amino acids. General observations from the study: There were over 25 CD8+ CDR3 sequences that occurred in both patients and controls. Patient and control CD8+ Simpson's diversity was not significantly different.

Investigators profiled TCR beta VDJ and CDR3 from genomic DNA template. One entry per CDR3 protein, called by TCRdb with MiXCR from the reads. The sample carries about 470,000 distinct CDR3 sequences, about a third recorded once. The chain is built from TRBV19 and TRBJ2-1; 9 bases match TRBD2. This TCR came from a human donor with aplastic anemia. Sequencing input: sorted CD4+, CD8+, or CD8+CD57+ T cells (not recorded which) from PBMCs. The CDR3 here is CASTSAGGYIEQFF. The DNA of the CDR3 is TGTGCCAGTACGTCGGCGGGGGGGTATATTGAGCAGTTCTTC.